Presented here are 32 T cell receptor beta chains from one specimen sequenced in a study of blood T cells in healthy people across ages. A J-beta primer mix and a sample-barcoded 5' primer were used in a second PCR of roughly 6 to 12 cycles. Via MiXCR, TCRdb re-called the 5' RACE reads, giving one row per CDR3 protein. The repertoire includes roughly 1 million distinct CDR3 sequences, 20% to 25% of them detected once, and approximately 0.79% sits in the top ten. Another study also made use of these data, one on T cells of mothers and their children.

Sequenced sample: blood. The receptors here all came from a girl under 10 years old in good health.

The chain couples TRBV18 to TRBJ1-2; tentatively, D is TRBD1 (6 bases). V was clipped by 1 base and J by 4 bases, with 28 bases between them. The CDR3 has 20 amino acids. Germline V gives CDR1 KGHSH, CDR2 LQKENI. CDR3 nucleotides: TGTGCCAGCTCACCACGAGGTTCCGGGGAGGGGGTGGTAGCTTTCTATGGCTACACCTTC. Its protein is CASSPRGSGEGVVAFYGYTF. The full variable domain, completed using reference TRBV18 and TRBJ1-2, is NAGVMQNPRHLVRRRGQEARLRCSPMKGHSHVYWYRQLPEEGLKFMVYLQKENIIDESGMPKERFSAEFPKEGPSILRIQQVVRGDSAAYFCASSPRGSGEGVVAFYGYTFGSGTRLTVV.

The sample holds many counts of this clonotype. The chain recombines TRBV7-9 with TRBJ2-3, with a possible D match to TRBD2 (6 bases). The V end was cut by 6 bases, the J end by 2 bases, with 12 bases between. Germline CDR1 is SEHNR and CDR2 is FQNEAQ (reference sequence). The CDR3 has 14 residues. The CDR3 region is CASSPGLLTDTQYF. The CDR3 bases are TGTGCCAGCAGTCCGGGACTCCTCACAGATACGCAGTATTTT. Drawing the rest from reference TRBV7-9 and TRBJ2-3, the complete variable domain is DTGVSQNPRHKITKRGQNVTFRCDPISEHNRLYWYRQTLGQGPEFLTYFQNEAQLEKSRLLSDRFSAERPKGSFSTLEIQRTEQGDSAMYLCASSPGLLTDTQYFGPGTRLTVL.

This clonotype was recorded a few times. The genes are TRBV4-1 and TRBJ2-7, with D maybe TRBD1 (6 bases). Germline CDR1 MGHRA, CDR2 YSYEKL. V was clipped by 3 bases and J by 2 bases, with 14 bases between them. This CDR3 is built from 15 residues. DNA for the CDR3: TGCGCCAGCAGCCACGCGCAGGGGACGGCCTACGAGCAGTACTTC. This codes for CASSHAQGTAYEQYF.

V gene TRBV19 combines with J gene TRBJ1-2; D call uncertain. The CDR3 has 9 amino acids. Trimming took off 7 bases at V and 6 bases at J, with 3 bases between the two ends. Germline loops: CDR1 LNHDA, CDR2 SQIVND (reference sequence). CDR3 in amino acids: CASTHGYTF. The DNA for the CDR3 is TGTGCCAGTACGCATGGCTACACCTTC.

This chain connects TRBV28 to TRBJ2-1; the match to TRBD2 covers 14 bases. V trimming: 5 bases; J trimming: 6 bases; junction bases outside the gene matches: 24. This CDR3 is built from 22 residues. CDR1 is MDHEN, CDR2 SYDVKM, per germline. CDR3 sequence reads: CASSQIFPWTSGRPSSTNEQFF. The DNA for the CDR3 is TGTGCCAGCAGTCAGATATTCCCCTGGACTAGCGGGAGGCCCTCCTCCACCAATGAGCAGTTCTTC.

The CDR3 DNA reads TGTGCCAGCTTAGGTTTGGAGCAGTACTTC. Translation gives CASLGLEQYF. The gene calls are TRBV2 and TRBJ2-1; D gene ambiguous. The J call may not be correct, given that the DNA end is closer to TRBJ2-7. In germline, CDR1 is SNHLY, CDR2 FYNNEI. The length of the CDR3 is 10 residues.

The V gene is TRBV6-5, the J gene TRBJ2-4; D remains ambiguous. The length of the CDR3 is 14 residues. V was trimmed by 8 bases and J by 1 base, leaving 12 bases between them. CDR1 is MNHEY and CDR2 is SVGAGI in the germline V gene. This chain's CDR3 is CASGSSLAKNIQYF. Here the CDR3 DNA reads TGTGCCAGCGGGTCCAGTTTGGCCAAAAACATTCAGTACTTC.

With respect to this clonotype: One junction end disagrees with the germline gene, perhaps due to a read error. The genes are TRBV7-8 and TRBJ1-4; 8 bases are shared with TRBD1. Per the germline V gene, CDR1 is SGHVS and CDR2 is FQNEAQ. The length of the CDR3 is 17 residues. Written as DNA, the CDR3 is TGTGCCAGCACCCAACGATCGCTTCGGACAGGGTTTGAAAAACCGTTTTTT. This translates into CASTQRSLRTGFEKPFF.

V usage is TRBV6-5 and J usage is TRBJ1-2; D unclear. The germline V and J ends were trimmed by 2 bases and 8 bases, with 12 bases remaining between them. The CDR3 has 13 amino acids. The V gene's germline CDR1 is MNHEY and CDR2 SVGAGI. The CDR3: CASSYADYSGYTF. The DNA for the CDR3 is TGTGCCAGCAGTTACGCGGACTACAGCGGCTACACCTTC.

V and J are TRBV9 and TRBJ2-5; 8 positions agree with TRBD2. The CDR3 spans 17 residues. The V segment lost 0 bases and the J segment 4 bases; nucleotides outside the gene matches: 11. The germline gives CDR1 SGDLS, CDR2 YYNGEE. The CDR3 loop reads CASSVGVAGLTGETQYF. CDR3 in DNA: TGTGCCAGCAGCGTAGGGGTAGCGGGGCTCACGGGAGAGACCCAGTACTTC.

This sequence joins TRBV7-8 and TRBJ2-5; D is ambiguous. The assigned J gene may be wrong: the sequence end matches TRBJ2-7 better. CDR1 SGHVS and CDR2 FQNEAQ come from the germline V gene. This CDR3 contains 17 residues. CDR3 amino acids: CASSPQEKLLSVDEQYF. The CDR3 DNA sequence: TGTGCCAGCAGCCCCCAAGAGAAGTTATTGTCTGTGGACGAGCAGTACTTC.

This clonotype appeared a few times. The chain joins TRBV7-6 to TRBJ2-5; D gene uncertain. There are 14 residues in the CDR3. Germline V gene lookup returns CDR1 SGHVS and CDR2 FNYEAQ. The V gene lost 8 bases and the J gene lost 5 bases, with 18 bases spanning the gap. The DNA for the CDR3 is TGTGCCAGCGGCTACCCTGCGCCAGTTGAGACCCAGTACTTC. Amino acid sequence: CASGYPAPVETQYF. Using reference TRBV7-6 and TRBJ2-5 for the parts outside the CDR3, the full variable domain is GAGVSQSPRYKVTKRGQDVALRCDPISGHVSLYWYRQALGQGPEFLTYFNYEAQQDKSGLPNDRFSAERPEGSISTLTIQRTEQRDSAMYRCASGYPAPVETQYFGPGTRLLVL.

The DNA for the CDR3 is TGTGCCAGCAGTTACTCGGAGGGGGCGAGGTTCTACGAGCAGTACTTC. Translation: CASSYSEGARFYEQYF. The rearrangement uses TRBV6-5 and TRBJ2-7; the D gene is possibly TRBD1 (7 bases). CDR3 size: 16 residues. Germline values: CDR1 MNHEY, CDR2 SVGAGI. V lost 0 bases, J lost 3 bases, and 15 bases lay in between.

CDR3 region: CSAAEGASYEQYF. The CDR3, as DNA: TGCAGTGCTGCAGAGGGGGCCTCCTACGAGCAGTACTTC. The rearrangement links TRBV20-1 to TRBJ2-1; 7 positions match TRBD1. The J call may be wrong; the DNA end is better matched by TRBJ2-7. Germline lookup yields CDR1 DFQATT and CDR2 SNEGSKA (reference sequence). The CDR3 contains 13 residues.

This clonotype has just one count. The chain is built from TRBV7-9 and TRBJ1-1, with a tentative D call TRBD1 (5 bases). The CDR3 runs 16 residues. Germline V gene sequence: CDR1 SEHNR, CDR2 FQNEAQ (reference sequence). V lost 4 bases and J 4 bases, leaving 19 bases between the germline ends. CDR3 DNA sequence: TGTGCCAGCAGCTCAGACCATGTGGGGGTGGGCACTGAAGCTTTCTTT. Translation: CASSSDHVGVGTEAFF.

This rearrangement joins TRBV7-9 to TRBJ2-2; 8 bases agree with TRBD2. J lost 5 bases, V lost 5 bases, and 7 bases had no gene match. Germline-derived CDR1 and CDR2 are SEHNR and FQNEAQ (reference sequence). This CDR3 spans 15 amino acids. CDR3 bases: TGTGCCAGCAGCCCTCGGCGGGAGGAGACCGGGGAGCTGTTTTTT. This translates into CASSPRREETGELFF. The whole variable domain, filled in from reference TRBV7-9 and TRBJ2-2, reads DTGVSQNPRHKITKRGQNVTFRCDPISEHNRLYWYRQTLGQGPEFLTYFQNEAQLEKSRLLSDRFSAERPKGSFSTLEIQRTEQGDSAMYLCASSPRREETGELFFGEGSRLTVL.

This clonotype was picked up a small number of times. The chain employs TRBV9 and TRBJ1-2; D possibly corresponds to TRBD1 (5 bases). There are 14 residues in the CDR3. Germline V lookup: CDR1 SGDLS, CDR2 YYNGEE. Trimming removed 6 bases at V and 6 bases at J, with 18 bases between. The CDR3 here is CASTSLTDLDGYTF. The CDR3 DNA follows: TGTGCCAGCACGAGCCTGACAGACCTTGATGGCTACACCTTC. The full variable domain, its missing parts supplied by reference TRBV9 and TRBJ1-2, is DSGVTQTPKHLITATGQRVTLRCSPRSGDLSVYWYQQSLDQGLQFLIQYYNGEERAKGNILERFSAQQFPDLHSELNLSSLELGDSALYFCASTSLTDLDGYTFGSGTRLTVV.

The V call is TRBV29-1, the J call TRBJ2-5; D is ambiguous. The CDR3 loop spans 12 amino acids. Germline CDR1 SQVTM, CDR2 ANQGSEA. The V end was cut by 4 bases, the J end by 7 bases, with 13 bases between. The CDR3 here is CSVVATEWTQYF. CDR3 DNA sequence: TGCAGCGTTGTCGCGACCGAGTGGACCCAGTACTTC.

This clonotype appeared a few times. The gene calls are TRBV20-1 and TRBJ1-2; weak D call: TRBD1 (6 bases). The CDR3 covers 13 residues. V lost 6 bases to trimming and J lost 8 bases, with 19 bases between them. Germline V gives CDR1 DFQATT, CDR2 SNEGSKA (reference sequence). CDR3 sequence reads: CSARGSYADGYTF. CDR3 sequence (DNA): TGCAGTGCCAGGGGTTCCTATGCAGACGGCTACACCTTC.

On this clonotype itself: Mismatch with germline at one junction end may stem from a read error. The V call is TRBV7-2, the J call TRBJ1-4; D may be TRBD1 (5 bases). CDR1 is SGHTA, CDR2 FQGNSA, per germline. The CDR3 is made up of 14 amino acids. The CDR3 nucleotides read TGTGCCAGCAGCGGTCAGGGTGGGGATGAAAAGCTGTTTTTT. Protein sequence: CASSGQGGDEKLFF.

In this sample, this clonotype turned up a few times. The chain recombines TRBV6-5 with TRBJ1-2, with D tentatively TRBD1 (5 bases). CDR3 size: 16 residues. Germline V CDR1 and CDR2: MNHEY, SVGAGI. V lost 0 bases to trimming and J lost 3 bases, with 14 bases between them. The CDR3 protein is CASSYSTLRGDYGYTF. CDR3 coding DNA: TGTGCCAGCAGTTACTCCACCCTAAGGGGTGACTATGGCTACACCTTC.

This rearrangement joins TRBV11-3 to TRBJ2-2; 8 bases fit TRBD2. V lost 4 bases to trimming and J lost 5 bases; unmatched junction nucleotides: 3. CDR1 SGHNT and CDR2 YENEEA come from the germline V gene. The CDR3 spans 14 residues. CDR3 amino acids: CASSSGGETGELFF. In DNA, the CDR3 is TGTGCCAGCAGCTCCGGGGGGGAGACCGGGGAGCTGTTTTTT.

The chain recombines TRBV20-1 with TRBJ1-4; D is ambiguous. Germline V gene sequence: CDR1 DFQATT, CDR2 SNEGSKA (reference sequence). Trimming took 3 bases from V and 7 from J, leaving 12 bases between them. This CDR3 is built from 13 residues. The CDR3 DNA is TGCAGTGCTAGTATGTCATGGGGTGAAAAACTGTTTTTT. This encodes CSASMSWGEKLFF.

This chain uses TRBV5-1 with TRBJ1-2, with a possible D match to TRBD1 (5 bases). Trimming left V 0 bases short and J 6 bases short, with 9 bases between. The length of the CDR3 is 13 residues. The germline CDR1 and CDR2 sequences are SGHRS and YFSETQ. The CDR3 bases are TGCGCCAGCAGCTTGGAGACAGAGGATGGCTACACCTTC. It is translated as CASSLETEDGYTF.

This chain uses TRBV29-1 with TRBJ2-2; TRBD1 or TRBD2 may be the D gene (5 bases each). Per the germline V gene, CDR1 is SQVTM and CDR2 is ANQGSEA. Trimming pared 6 bases from V and 2 bases from J, leaving 10 bases between. The CDR3 is made up of 13 amino acids. The DNA of the CDR3 is TGCAGCGTGGGGGACGGAAACACCGGGGAGCTGTTTTTT. Translating it yields CSVGDGNTGELFF.

Of note for this clonotype: No conserved phenylalanine or tryptophan ends this CDR3, so it is likely a read error. V and J are TRBV5-1 and TRBJ1-4; perhaps TRBD1 as D (6 bases). Germline V gene lookup returns CDR1 SGHRS and CDR2 YFSETQ. Trimming took 4 bases from V and 7 from J, leaving 17 bases between them. CDR3 length: 15 amino acids. CDR3 sequence (DNA): TGCGCCAGCAGCGCCGACAGGAGTAGTGGTGAAAAACTGTTTTCT. This translates into CASSADRSSGEKLFS.

This clonotype was seen a handful of times. The V and J genes are TRBV20-1 and TRBJ2-7, with no clear D. This CDR3 spans 13 amino acids. Per the germline V gene, CDR1 is DFQATT and CDR2 is SNEGSKA (reference sequence). Trimming removed 0 bases at V and 3 bases at J, with 9 bases between. CDR3 protein: CSARDRLVYEQYF. The CDR3 DNA sequence: TGCAGTGCTAGAGATCGGCTAGTCTACGAGCAGTACTTC.

A few counts support this clonotype. This chain joins TRBV12-3 or TRBV12-4 and TRBJ2-7; 8 positions agree with TRBD2. The CDR3 runs 15 residues. V was pared by 6 bases and J by 0 bases, with 7 bases of the junction left unmatched. The CDR3 DNA is TGTGCCAGCAGGGTTCGGAGCGGGAGCTCCTACGAGCAGTACTTC. This encodes CASRVRSGSSYEQYF.

The sample holds a few counts of this clonotype. The gene calls are TRBV29-1 and TRBJ2-1; D uncertain. Trimming stripped 7 bases from V and 6 bases from J, with 16 bases between. The CDR3 runs 13 residues. Germline V gene data show CDR1 as SQVTM and CDR2 as ANQGSEA. The DNA for the CDR3 is TGCAGCGGACACGGCCTCCTCGGCAATGAGCAGTTCTTC. Its protein product is CSGHGLLGNEQFF.

This clonotype was detected only a few times. The chain has TRBV10-3 and TRBJ2-3; 9 bases agree with TRBD1. The CDR3 covers 16 residues. After removal of 8 bases from V and 3 bases from J, the junction contained 12 bases not matched to a gene. Germline values: CDR1 ENHRY, CDR2 SYGVKD. In DNA, the CDR3 is TGTGCCATCTTCGGGGGCCCGGGACAGGGAACAGATACGCAGTATTTT. Translation gives CAIFGGPGQGTDTQYF.

A remark on this clonotype: One junction end does not reproduce the germline sequence, and a read error may be involved. The V and J genes are TRBV7-3 and TRBJ2-1; 8 bases agree with TRBD2. Germline V gives CDR1 SGHTA, CDR2 FQGTGA. The CDR3 has 16 amino acids. The CDR3 DNA follows: TGTGCCAGCAGCTCCGTGCCGGGGGGGTCTTACAGTGAGCAGTTCTTC. Protein: CASSSVPGGSYSEQFF.

This clonotype turned up a few times. Since the CDR3 does not end with the conserved phenylalanine or tryptophan, this likely comes from a read error. The CDR3 loop reads CASTRASITDTQYL. DNA for the CDR3: TGTGCCAGCACCAGGGCCTCGATCACAGATACGCAGTATCTT. The chain recombines TRBV2 with TRBJ2-3; weak D call: TRBD1 (5 bases). The V gene's germline CDR1 is SNHLY and CDR2 FYNNEI. The CDR3 covers 14 residues. The germline V and J ends were trimmed by 7 bases and 2 bases, with 13 bases remaining between them.